This TCR beta chain appears in the sequencing data of a study of shared clonotypes between healthy human individuals. Whole-study context: A donor's plate count was three for CD4 naive and three for CD4 memory; CD8 naive had two and CD8 memory one.

Profiled with immunoSEQ multiplex PCR; TCRdb holds only in-frame clones, not every one. Found here are about a million clones, approximately 75% of them singletons; the top ten hold roughly 0.9%. Per germline, CDR1 ENHRY and CDR2 SYGVKD. Trimming took off 11 bases at V and 0 bases at J, with 14 bases between the two ends. The CDR3 has 13 amino acids. The chain uses TRBV10-3 and TRBJ2-7; D is possibly TRBD1 (5 bases). Source material: memory CD4+ T cells from PBMCs. Subset meaning: CD45RA-negative fraction. The TCR was taken from a man between 18 and 35 years old in good health. Some clones in this sample may be carry-over from other donors' samples. This CDR3 reads CACRTGRSYEQYF. CDR3 nucleotide sequence: TGTGCCTGCCGAACAGGACGCTCCTACGAGCAGTACTTC.